This T cell receptor beta chain was captured by sequencing in a study of blood T cell repertoires in COVID-19. Turning to the study itself: Acute and convalescent COVID-19 samples came from the United States, Italy and Spain. Sources were T cells, B-cell-depleted T cells, or PBMCs; the material itself was cDNA or gDNA.

The CDR3 contains 16 residues. V dropped 2 bases and J dropped 3; count of bases not matched to a gene: 9. Germline lookup yields CDR1 MNHEY and CDR2 SVGAGI. Authors' data handling: Estimated nucleated cell counts came from reference gene primer amplification. Using immunoSEQ multiplex PCR, the repertoire was profiled, and TCRdb retains in-frame clones only, with some absent. V and J calls and clone size come straight from that table; D and trimming were deduced from the DNA. The data show hundreds of thousands of clones, about nine tenths seen once. Participant-reported clinical history was the basis for cohort assignment.

The clonotype originates from a woman younger than 45 with acute COVID-19. The chain employs TRBV6-5 and TRBJ2-5; 7 bases fit TRBD2. Sample: PBMCs or T cells enriched from blood (not recorded which). In nucleotides, the CDR3 is TGTGCCAGCAGTTACGCCCGGCTAGCGGAAGAAGAGACCCAGTACTTC. Protein product: CASSYARLAEEETQYF.